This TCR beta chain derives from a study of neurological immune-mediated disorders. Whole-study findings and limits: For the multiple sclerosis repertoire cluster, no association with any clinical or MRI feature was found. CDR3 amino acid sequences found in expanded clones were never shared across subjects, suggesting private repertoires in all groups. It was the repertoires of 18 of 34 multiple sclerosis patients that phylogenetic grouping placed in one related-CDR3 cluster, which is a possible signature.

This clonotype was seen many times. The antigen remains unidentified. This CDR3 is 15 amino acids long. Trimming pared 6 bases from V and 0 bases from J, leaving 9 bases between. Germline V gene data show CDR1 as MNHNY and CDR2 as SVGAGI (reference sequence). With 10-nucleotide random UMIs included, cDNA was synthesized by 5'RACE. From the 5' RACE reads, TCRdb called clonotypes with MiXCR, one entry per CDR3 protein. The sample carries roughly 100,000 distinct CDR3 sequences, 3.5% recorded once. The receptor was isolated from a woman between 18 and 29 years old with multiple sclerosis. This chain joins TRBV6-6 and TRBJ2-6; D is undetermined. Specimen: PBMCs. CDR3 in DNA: TGTGCCAGCAGGGACGGGCCCTCTGGGGCCAACGTCCTGACTTTC. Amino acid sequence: CASRDGPSGANVLTF.